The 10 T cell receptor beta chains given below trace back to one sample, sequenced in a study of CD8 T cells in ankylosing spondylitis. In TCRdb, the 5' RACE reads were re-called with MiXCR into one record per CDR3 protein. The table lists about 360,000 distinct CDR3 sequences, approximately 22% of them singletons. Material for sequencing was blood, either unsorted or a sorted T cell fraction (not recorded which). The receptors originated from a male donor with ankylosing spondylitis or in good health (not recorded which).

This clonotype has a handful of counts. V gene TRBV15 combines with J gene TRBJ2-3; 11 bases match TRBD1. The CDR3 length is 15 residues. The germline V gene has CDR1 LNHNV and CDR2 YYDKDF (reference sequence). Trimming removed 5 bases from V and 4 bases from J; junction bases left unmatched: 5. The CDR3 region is CATSGGTGGADTQYF. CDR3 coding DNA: TGTGCCACCAGCGGAGGGACAGGGGGGGCAGATACGCAGTATTTT.

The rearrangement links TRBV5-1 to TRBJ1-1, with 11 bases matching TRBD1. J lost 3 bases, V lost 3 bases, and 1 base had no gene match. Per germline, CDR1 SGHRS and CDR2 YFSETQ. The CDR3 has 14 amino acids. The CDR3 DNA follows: TGCGCCAGCAGCTCGGGACAGGGGGACACTGAAGCTTTCTTT. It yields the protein CASSSGQGDTEAFF.

This CDR3 is CASTQRSGGAEAFF. The CDR3 DNA follows: TGTGCCAGCACTCAACGATCGGGGGGGGCTGAAGCTTTCTTT. This chain joins TRBV12-3 or TRBV12-4 and TRBJ1-1, with D possibly being TRBD1 (5 bases). CDR3 length equals 14 residues. V was cut by 7 bases and J by 6 bases, with 18 bases left in between.

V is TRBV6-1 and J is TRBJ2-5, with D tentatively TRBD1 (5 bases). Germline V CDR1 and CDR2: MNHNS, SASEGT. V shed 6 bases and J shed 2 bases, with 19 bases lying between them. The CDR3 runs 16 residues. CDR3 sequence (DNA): TGTGCCAGCAGGCCCGGACAAGCCAGGCGGCAAGAGACCCAGTACTTC. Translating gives CASRPGQARRQETQYF.

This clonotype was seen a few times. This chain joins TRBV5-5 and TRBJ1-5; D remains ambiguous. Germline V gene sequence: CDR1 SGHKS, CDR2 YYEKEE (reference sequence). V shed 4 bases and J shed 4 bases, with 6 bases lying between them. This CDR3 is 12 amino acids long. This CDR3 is CASSGLNQPQHF. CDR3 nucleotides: TGTGCCAGCAGCGGATTAAATCAGCCCCAGCATTTT.

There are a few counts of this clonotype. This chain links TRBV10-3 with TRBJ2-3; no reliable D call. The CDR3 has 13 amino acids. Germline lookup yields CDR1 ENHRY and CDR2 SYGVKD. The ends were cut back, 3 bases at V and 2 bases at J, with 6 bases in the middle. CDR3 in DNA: TGTGCCATCAGTGACCCAACCACAGATACGCAGTATTTT. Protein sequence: CAISDPTTDTQYF.

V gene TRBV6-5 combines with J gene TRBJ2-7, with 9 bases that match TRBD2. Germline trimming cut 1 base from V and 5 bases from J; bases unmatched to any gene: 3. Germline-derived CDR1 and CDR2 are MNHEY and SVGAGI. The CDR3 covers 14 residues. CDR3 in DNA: TGTGCCAGCAGTTACTTAGCGGGGGCCGACGAGCAGTACTTC. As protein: CASSYLAGADEQYF.

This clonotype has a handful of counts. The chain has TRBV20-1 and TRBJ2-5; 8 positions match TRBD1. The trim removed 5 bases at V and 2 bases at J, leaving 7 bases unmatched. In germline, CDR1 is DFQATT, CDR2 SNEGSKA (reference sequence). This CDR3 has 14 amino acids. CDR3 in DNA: TGCAGTGCTCGCCGGGACAGGACACAAGAGACCCAGTACTTC. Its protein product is CSARRDRTQETQYF.

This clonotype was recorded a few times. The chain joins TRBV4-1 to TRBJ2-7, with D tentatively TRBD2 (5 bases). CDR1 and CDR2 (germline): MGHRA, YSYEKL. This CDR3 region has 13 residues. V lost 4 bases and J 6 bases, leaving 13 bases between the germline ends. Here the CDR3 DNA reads TGCGCCAGCAGCCGTCCCCAGGAGGCCGAGCAGTACTTC. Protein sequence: CASSRPQEAEQYF.

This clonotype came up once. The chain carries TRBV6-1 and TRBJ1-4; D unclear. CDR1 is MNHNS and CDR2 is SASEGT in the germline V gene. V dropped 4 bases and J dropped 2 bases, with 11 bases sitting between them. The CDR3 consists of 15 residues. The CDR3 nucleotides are TGTGCCAGCAGTGGAGGACGGTTCACTAATGAAAAACTGTTTTTT. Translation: CASSGGRFTNEKLFF.